The 23 T cell receptor beta chains below were found in one sample sequenced in a study of T cells in Graves' hyperthyroidism and ophthalmopathy. Amplification of TCR beta CDR3 regions was performed using RNA transcripts as template. First-round RT-PCR targeting the TCR CDR3 was performed with the HTBI primer set. TCRdb ran MiXCR on the multiplex PCR reads and lists one entry per CDR3 protein. The sample has 600,000 to 650,000 distinct CDR3 sequences; around 15% are singletons. Input material: blood. Receptors originate from a woman in her twenties or thirties with Graves' hyperthyroidism.

This clonotype occurred many times. The chain couples TRBV5-1 to TRBJ2-7; D call uncertain. The CDR3 length is 15 residues. Trimming took 2 bases from V and 2 from J, leaving 14 bases between them. CDR1 is SGHRS, CDR2 YFSETQ, per germline. The CDR3 spells CASSLNLGSTYEQYF. CDR3 nucleotides: TGCGCCAGCAGCTTAAACCTGGGTTCCACCTACGAGCAGTACTTC.

There are a few counts of this clonotype. This rearrangement joins TRBV18 to TRBJ2-7; TRBD1 aligns across 12 bases. Trimming removed 3 bases from V and 3 bases from J; junction bases left unmatched: 3. There are 15 residues in the CDR3. Germline V gene sequence: CDR1 KGHSH, CDR2 LQKENI. This chain's CDR3 is CASSPGTGGVYEQYF. The CDR3, as DNA: TGTGCCAGCTCACCCGGGACAGGGGGCGTCTACGAGCAGTACTTC.

In this sample, this clonotype turned up many times. The rearrangement uses TRBV27 and TRBJ1-1, with a weak D call TRBD1 (5 bases). V lost 1 base to trimming and J lost 3 bases, with 12 bases between them. In germline, CDR1 is MNHEY, CDR2 SMNVEV (reference sequence). This CDR3 is built from 15 residues. CDR3 sequence: CASSLFGAGHTEAFF. CDR3 nucleotide sequence: TGTGCCAGCAGTTTATTTGGGGCAGGGCACACTGAAGCTTTCTTT.

This clonotype came up many times. The chain joins TRBV10-3 to TRBJ2-7; TRBD2 matches 10 bases. The germline V gene has CDR1 ENHRY and CDR2 SYGVKD. CDR3 size: 17 residues. Unmatched junction bases numbered 9, after V lost 3 bases and J lost 1 base. In DNA form, the CDR3 reads TGTGCCATCAGTGACCCGGGACTAGCGAACGTGTCCTACGAGCAGTACTTC. Protein product: CAISDPGLANVSYEQYF.

Many counts were recorded for this clonotype. The chain carries TRBV28 and TRBJ2-3; D call uncertain. This CDR3 region has 14 residues. Germline V gene sequence: CDR1 MDHEN, CDR2 SYDVKM. The ends were cut back, 3 bases at V and 2 bases at J, with 9 bases in the middle. CDR3: CASSLARNTDTQYF. CDR3 in DNA: TGTGCCAGCAGTTTGGCCAGGAACACAGATACGCAGTATTTT.

J is TRBJ1-4 and V is TRBV25-1; the D is unclear. V was trimmed by 2 bases and J by 4 bases, leaving 14 bases between them. CDR3 length equals 16 residues. Germline values: CDR1 MGHDK, CDR2 SYGVNS. The CDR3 nucleotides are TGTGCCAGCAGTGAAGGCGGTCGTGCATATAATGAAAAACTGTTTTTT. It translates to CASSEGGRAYNEKLFF.

The CDR3 here is CASSESGSTNEKLFF. In nucleotides, the CDR3 is TGTGCCAGCAGTGAATCGGGGTCAACTAATGAAAAACTGTTTTTT. This rearrangement joins TRBV6-1 to TRBJ1-4; D is unresolved. The CDR3 spans 15 residues. Trimming removed 2 bases at V and 0 bases at J, with 7 bases between. The germline gives CDR1 MNHNS, CDR2 SASEGT.

The chain carries TRBV6-1 and TRBJ2-7; 9 positions match TRBD1. J gave up 3 bases and V 4 bases, and 7 bases lay outside the gene matches. The V gene's germline CDR1 is MNHNS and CDR2 SASEGT. There are 15 residues in the CDR3. CDR3 amino acids: CASSGGRTGDYEQYF. CDR3 nucleotide sequence: TGTGCCAGCAGTGGGGGAAGGACAGGGGACTACGAGCAGTACTTC.

The rearrangement links TRBV10-3 to TRBJ2-3; D is undetermined. In germline, CDR1 is ENHRY, CDR2 SYGVKD. This CDR3 contains 16 residues. V gave up 3 bases and J gave up 0 bases, with 13 bases separating them. CDR3 region: CAISEGQSPSTDTQYF. Written as DNA, the CDR3 is TGTGCCATCAGTGAAGGGCAGAGTCCTAGCACAGATACGCAGTATTTT.

As regards this clonotype: A clone one base away is much larger, so this may be a read error. The gene calls are TRBV3-1 and TRBJ2-1; 9 positions agree with TRBD2. The V segment lost 4 bases and the J segment 9 bases; nucleotides outside the gene matches: 13. There are 16 residues in the CDR3. The germline V gene encodes CDR1 LGHDT and CDR2 YNNKEL (reference sequence). CDR3 nucleotide sequence: TGTGCCAGCAGCCCATACATAGCGGGAGTAGGAATTGAGCAGTTCTTC. Residues: CASSPYIAGVGIEQFF.

The V gene is TRBV20-1, the J gene TRBJ2-1, with TRBD2 identical over 7 bases. This CDR3 has 16 residues. V gave up 6 bases and J gave up 0 bases; unmatched junction bases: 11. Germline-derived CDR1 and CDR2 are DFQATT and SNEGSKA (reference sequence). The CDR3 is CSARTPAGSSYNEQFF. DNA of the CDR3: TGCAGTGCCAGGACCCCAGCGGGGAGCTCCTACAATGAGCAGTTCTTC.

Many counts were recorded for this clonotype. This chain uses TRBV27 with TRBJ1-1, with a tentative D call TRBD1 (6 bases). Germline CDR1 reads MNHEY; CDR2 reads SMNVEV (reference sequence). This CDR3 spans 17 amino acids. Trimming shortened V by 4 bases and J by 4 bases, and 22 bases separated the two germline ends. CDR3 region: CASSWTAHTPLGTEAFF. CDR3 in DNA: TGTGCCAGCAGTTGGACAGCTCACACACCACTGGGCACTGAAGCTTTCTTT.

This clonotype was recorded at least ten times. This chain uses TRBV15 with TRBJ2-1; weak D call: TRBD2 (6 bases). Germline V gene data show CDR1 as LNHNV and CDR2 as YYDKDF (reference sequence). The ends were cut back, 1 base at V and 7 bases at J, with 8 bases in the middle. The CDR3 contains 13 residues. The CDR3 region is CATSRGLVNEQFF. CDR3 in DNA: TGTGCCACCAGCAGAGGACTAGTTAATGAGCAGTTCTTC.

This clonotype was seen at least ten times. This chain links TRBV27 with TRBJ1-1, with D possibly being TRBD1 (6 bases). CDR1 and CDR2 from the germline V gene are MNHEY and SMNVEV (reference sequence). The CDR3 consists of 15 residues. Trimming cost V 3 bases and J 0 bases, with 11 bases left between them. Here the CDR3 reads CASSFVYRVNTEAFF. CDR3 nucleotide sequence: TGTGCCAGCAGTTTCGTATACAGGGTGAACACTGAAGCTTTCTTT.

V usage is TRBV6-2 or TRBV6-3 and J usage is TRBJ2-1; 9 bases agree with TRBD2. The CDR3 is 15 amino acids. Germline loops: CDR1 MNHEY, CDR2 SVGEGT. V lost 5 bases and J lost 4; bases outside the gene matches: 6. In DNA form, the CDR3 reads TGTGCCAGCAGTCCTAGCGGGACTCGATACAATGAGCAGTTCTTC. It is translated as CASSPSGTRYNEQFF.

The chain has TRBV5-1 and TRBJ2-7; D is uncertain. Germline lookup yields CDR1 SGHRS and CDR2 YFSETQ. This CDR3 has 14 residues. V was trimmed by 2 bases and J by 2 bases, leaving 11 bases between them. The CDR3 DNA is TGCGCCAGCAGCTTACGGCAGGACGCCTACGAGCAGTACTTC. Translation gives CASSLRQDAYEQYF. Filled out from reference TRBV5-1 and TRBJ2-7, the complete variable domain reads KAGVTQTPRYLIKTRGQQVTLSCSPISGHRSVSWYQQTPGQGLQFLFEYFSETQRNKGNFPGRFSGRQFSNSRSEMNVSTLELGDSALYLCASSLRQDAYEQYFGPGTRLTVT.

This clonotype was detected only a few times. The V and J genes are TRBV20-1 and TRBJ2-5; 8 nucleotides line up with TRBD2. CDR1 DFQATT and CDR2 SNEGSKA come from the germline V gene (reference sequence). CDR3 length: 14 residues. The ends lost 6 bases at V and 3 bases at J; junction bases unmatched: 9. CDR3 sequence reads: CSAIPGLGKETQYF. As DNA, the CDR3 is TGCAGTGCCATTCCGGGACTAGGTAAAGAGACCCAGTACTTC.

This clonotype was seen many times. This sequence joins TRBV12-3 or TRBV12-4 and TRBJ2-1; 8 nucleotides align to TRBD2. V dropped 6 bases and J dropped 3; count of bases not matched to a gene: 7. The CDR3 spans 15 residues. CDR3 protein: CASRLLSGNYNEQFF. CDR3 DNA sequence: TGTGCCAGCAGACTACTTAGCGGGAACTACAATGAGCAGTTCTTC.

The chain recombines TRBV27 with TRBJ1-4; 7 bases line up with TRBD1. V gave up 5 bases and J gave up 8 bases; unmatched junction bases: 8. Per the germline V gene, CDR1 is MNHEY and CDR2 is SMNVEV (reference sequence). The CDR3 is 14 amino acids. The CDR3 sequence is CASSMGQKGEKLFF. In DNA, the CDR3 is TGTGCCAGCAGTATGGGACAGAAAGGAGAAAAACTGTTTTTT.

This clonotype was detected ten times or more. V and J are TRBV12-3 or TRBV12-4 and TRBJ1-3; the D gene is possibly TRBD1 (6 bases). Trimming removed 7 bases from V and 0 bases from J, with 16 bases in between. The CDR3 extends over 16 amino acids. Here the CDR3 DNA reads TGTGCCAGCAATCCCGGGACACCGAGCTCTGGAAACACCATATATTTT. Translating gives CASNPGTPSSGNTIYF.

This clonotype was seen many times. CDR3 region: CASSLLGLATEAFF. For the CDR3, the DNA is TGTGCCAGCAGTTTACTGGGGCTGGCAACTGAAGCTTTCTTT. This chain joins TRBV27 and TRBJ1-1, with D perhaps matching TRBD1 (5 bases). The V gene lost 2 bases and the J gene lost 5 bases, with 12 bases spanning the gap. The CDR3 is 14 amino acids. Looked up from germline, CDR1 is MNHEY and CDR2 is SMNVEV (reference sequence).

This clonotype was observed at least ten times. This chain connects TRBV7-3 to TRBJ2-5, with TRBD2 matching over 9 bases. CDR1 is SGHTA and CDR2 is FQGTGA in the germline V gene. CDR3 size: 15 residues. The V segment lost 4 bases and the J segment 0 bases; nucleotides outside the gene matches: 3. The CDR3 loop reads CASSYLAGNQETQYF. CDR3 DNA: TGTGCCAGCAGCTATCTAGCGGGGAACCAAGAGACCCAGTACTTC.

The chain recombines TRBV7-2 with TRBJ2-7, with 8 bases identical to TRBD1. This CDR3 spans 15 amino acids. The V gene's germline CDR1 is SGHTA and CDR2 FQGNSA. V gave up 5 bases and J gave up 1 base; unmatched junction bases: 7. The CDR3 sequence: CASSHYRGSSYEQYF. The CDR3 region has the DNA TGTGCCAGCAGCCACTACAGGGGGTCTTCCTACGAGCAGTACTTC. Supplemented by reference TRBV7-2 and TRBJ2-7, the full variable domain reads GAGVSQSPSNKVTEKGKDVELRCDPISGHTALYWYRQSLGQGLEFLIYFQGNSAPDKSGLPSDRFSAERTGGSVSTLTIQRTQQEDSAVYLCASSHYRGSSYEQYFGPGTRLTVT.